This T cell receptor beta chain came from a study of blood T cell repertoires in COVID-19. Data came from immunoSEQ multiplex PCR; TCRdb stores just in-frame clones and leaves some out. The sample has about 430,000 clones, roughly 90% seen once. Germline-derived CDR1 and CDR2 are SGHRS and YFSETQ. The V end was cut by 4 bases, the J end by 5 bases, with 18 bases between. There are 16 residues in the CDR3. The specimen was PBMCs or T cells enriched from blood (not recorded which). The origin of this receptor is a woman between 18 and 30 years old who had been exposed to COVID-19. This chain links TRBV5-1 with TRBJ2-2; a possible D gene is TRBD2 (5 bases). The DNA of the CDR3 is TGCGCCAGCAGCAATGCTAGCCTGGGCCTGACCGGGGAGCTGTTTTTT. This codes for CASSNASLGLTGELFF.